The subject of this entry is one TCR beta chain. A much larger clonotype is one base distant, so this may be a read error. Genomic DNA constituted the template upon which TCR beta VDJ and CDR3 profiling was performed. A single record per CDR3 protein comes from TCRdb applying MiXCR to the reads. Counted here are approximately 170,000 distinct CDR3 sequences, roughly half occurring once; the ten biggest clones make up about 16%. These data belong to a study of CD8+CD57+ T cells in acquired aplastic anemia. Trimming took 5 bases from V and 4 from J, leaving 15 bases between them. CDR1 MRHNA and CDR2 SNTAGT come from the germline V gene. The CDR3 length is 15 residues.

The clonotype was recovered from a human donor in good health, serving as a control. Sequenced input: sorted CD4+, CD8+, or CD8+CD57+ T cells (not recorded which) from PBMCs. The J gene is TRBJ2-1, the V gene TRBV6-4; D remains unclear. The CDR3 nucleotides are TGTGCCAGCAGTTTCACCGGGTCAGAGTACAATGAGCAGTTCTTC. It translates to CASSFTGSEYNEQFF.